One TCR beta chain is described in this entry. Its antigen is currently unknown. The source of the sample is a study of cytomegalovirus exposure and HLA in healthy donors. Study observations and caveats: The study listed 164 cytomegalovirus-associated TCR beta chains. Being productive about 87% or about 30% of the time was typical of most TCR beta V segments in an earlier analysis. It was shown in a later analysis that HLA-associated TCR beta chains were more clonally expanded than other, equally common chains.

CDR1 is LNHDA, CDR2 SQIVND, per germline (reference sequence). This CDR3 has 14 amino acids. V was pared by 5 bases and J by 5 bases, with 6 bases of the junction left unmatched. In the PCR, 60 Vbeta and 13 Jbeta primers were used. Profiled with immunoSEQ multiplex PCR; TCRdb holds only in-frame clones, not every one. The sample records about 130,000 clones, around four fifths being singletons. In nominal health when sampled, donors likely had unrecorded immune exposures nonetheless. The TCR was taken from a man in his thirties or forties in good health. Sequencing was carried out using PBMCs. This chain uses TRBV19 with TRBJ2-1, with 7 nucleotides matching TRBD1. The CDR3 coding sequence is TGTGCCAGTAGTCTACAGGGGAGAGACAATGAGCAGTTCTTC. Its translation: CASSLQGRDNEQFF.